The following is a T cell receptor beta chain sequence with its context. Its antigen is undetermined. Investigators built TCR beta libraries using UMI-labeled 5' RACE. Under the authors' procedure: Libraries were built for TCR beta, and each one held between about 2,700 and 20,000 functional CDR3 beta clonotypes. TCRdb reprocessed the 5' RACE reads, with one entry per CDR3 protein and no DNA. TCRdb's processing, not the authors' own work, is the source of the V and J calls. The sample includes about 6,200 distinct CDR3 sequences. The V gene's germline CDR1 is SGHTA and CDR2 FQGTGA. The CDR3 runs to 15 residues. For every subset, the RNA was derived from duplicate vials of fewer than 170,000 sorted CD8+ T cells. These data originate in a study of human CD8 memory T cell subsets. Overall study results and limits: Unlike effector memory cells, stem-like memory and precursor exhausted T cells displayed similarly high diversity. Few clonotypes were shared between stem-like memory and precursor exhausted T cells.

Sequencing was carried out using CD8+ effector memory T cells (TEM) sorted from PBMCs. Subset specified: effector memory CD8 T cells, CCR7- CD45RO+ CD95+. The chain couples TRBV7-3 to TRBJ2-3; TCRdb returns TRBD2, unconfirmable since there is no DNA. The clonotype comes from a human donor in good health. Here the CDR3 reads CASSTSGSMTDTQYF.